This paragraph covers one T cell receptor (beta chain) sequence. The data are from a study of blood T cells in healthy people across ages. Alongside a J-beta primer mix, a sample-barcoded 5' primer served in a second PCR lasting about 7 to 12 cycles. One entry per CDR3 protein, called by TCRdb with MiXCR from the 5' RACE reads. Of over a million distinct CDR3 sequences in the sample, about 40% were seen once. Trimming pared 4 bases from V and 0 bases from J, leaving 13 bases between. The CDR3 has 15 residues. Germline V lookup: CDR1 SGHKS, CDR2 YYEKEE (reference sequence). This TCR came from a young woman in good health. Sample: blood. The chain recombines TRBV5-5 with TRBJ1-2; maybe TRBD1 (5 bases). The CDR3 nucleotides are TGTGCCAGCAGCCATCGGGACGGCGCTAACTATGGCTACACCTTC. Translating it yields CASSHRDGANYGYTF.